One and the same sample provided the 31 T cell receptor beta chains below, sequenced in a study of T cells after yellow fever vaccination. One entry per CDR3 protein, called by TCRdb with MiXCR from the 5' RACE reads. This sample has approximately 34,000 distinct CDR3 sequences, with 10% to 13% found just once. The specimen comprised PBMCs, either bulk or a sorted T-cell subset (CD4+, CD8+, memory, or dextramer-sorted; not recorded which), sampled approximately 15 days after the first yellow fever vaccination. These receptors all stem from a man younger than 35 who received the YFV17D yellow fever vaccine.

This clonotype was counted at least ten times. The chain couples TRBV5-1 to TRBJ2-1, with 11 bases aligning to TRBD1. V lost 4 bases to trimming and J lost 2 bases; unmatched junction nucleotides: 2. Germline V gene lookup returns CDR1 SGHRS and CDR2 YFSETQ. CDR3 length equals 15 residues. The CDR3 here is CASSGQGAAYNEQFF. Here the CDR3 DNA reads TGCGCCAGCAGCGGACAGGGGGCGGCCTACAATGAGCAGTTCTTC.

This clonotype appeared many times. This chain links TRBV6-5 with TRBJ2-1, with D perhaps TRBD1 (7 bases). V lost 2 bases and J lost 6, with 14 bases in between. CDR3 length: 15 amino acids. From germline, CDR1 is MNHEY and CDR2 SVGAGI. CDR3 in amino acids: CASSYPAGGGNEQFF. CDR3 coding DNA: TGTGCCAGCAGTTACCCGGCAGGGGGAGGCAATGAGCAGTTCTTC.

This clonotype was observed many times. V and J are TRBV7-9 and TRBJ1-1, with D tentatively TRBD1 (5 bases). V lost 1 base and J 8 bases, leaving 14 bases between the germline ends. There are 14 residues in the CDR3. Germline CDR1 reads SEHNR; CDR2 reads FQNEAQ (reference sequence). Here the CDR3 reads CASSLGWAGDEAFF. DNA of the CDR3: TGTGCCAGCAGCTTAGGGTGGGCGGGGGACGAAGCTTTCTTT.

The chain couples TRBV5-4 to TRBJ2-1; 9 nucleotides line up with TRBD2. The CDR3 contains 15 residues. V lost 0 bases to trimming and J lost 4 bases; unmatched junction nucleotides: 2. Germline V gives CDR1 SGHNT, CDR2 YYREEE (reference sequence). The CDR3 loop is CASSLDSGGYNEQFF. The DNA of the CDR3 is TGTGCCAGCAGCTTGGATAGCGGGGGATACAATGAGCAGTTCTTC.

Comments on this clonotype: Since a much larger clone is just one base distant, this may be a read error. The CDR3 region is CASSLAVQPQHF. DNA of the CDR3: TGTGCCAGCAGTTTAGCGGTTCAGCCCCAGCATTTT. This chain joins TRBV12-3 or TRBV12-4 and TRBJ1-5; no reliable D call. This CDR3 is built from 12 residues. Trimming removed 0 bases at V and 6 bases at J, with 3 bases between.

This clonotype was seen at least ten times. The genes are TRBV29-1 and TRBJ2-2; 10 bases are a match to TRBD1. CDR3 length: 16 amino acids. The germline V gene encodes CDR1 SQVTM and CDR2 ANQGSEA. The V and J ends lost 7 bases and 3 bases, in that order; junction bases with no gene match: 11. The CDR3 protein is CSADGTGDGDTGELFF. In nucleotides, the CDR3 is TGCAGCGCTGATGGGACAGGGGACGGGGACACCGGGGAGCTGTTTTTT.

This clonotype was found many times. The chain combines TRBV6-2 or TRBV6-3 with TRBJ2-3, with 8 bases fitting TRBD2. In germline, CDR1 is MNHEY, CDR2 SVGEGT. This CDR3 contains 16 residues. V shed 7 bases, J shed 2 bases, and the junction held 11 bases outside the gene matches. CDR3 DNA: TGTGCCAGCACCTCACTAGCGGAGACCTTCACAGATACGCAGTATTTT. Protein: CASTSLAETFTDTQYF.

Points on this clonotype: A much larger clone lies a single base off, so this may be a read error. This chain joins TRBV20-1 and TRBJ1-1, with a tentative D call TRBD1 (5 bases). The V end lost 4 bases, the J end lost 10 bases, and 22 bases lay between the germline ends. The CDR3 spans 14 residues. Germline V CDR1 and CDR2: DFQATT, SNEGSKA (reference sequence). In DNA, the CDR3 is TGCAGTGCTACCACCCGGGACGGAGCTTGGAGAGCTTTCTTT. This sequence encodes CSATTRDGAWRAFF.

This clonotype has a count of ten or more. The J gene is TRBJ2-4, the V gene TRBV6-1; D unresolved. CDR3 length equals 15 residues. V was pared by 2 bases and J by 0 bases, with 8 bases between. Germline-derived CDR1 and CDR2 are MNHNS and SASEGT. In DNA form, the CDR3 reads TGTGCCAGCAGTGAACCGGCGCTAGCCAAAAACATTCAGTACTTC. This gives the protein CASSEPALAKNIQYF.

Ten or more counts support this clonotype. The rearrangement uses TRBV7-3 and TRBJ2-6, with unresolved D. Germline CDR1 and CDR2: SGHTA and FQGTGA. The CDR3 has 16 residues. Trimming removed 0 bases from V and 0 bases from J, with 6 bases in between. CDR3 in amino acids: CASSLTGSSGANVLTF. The CDR3 DNA is TGTGCCAGCAGCTTAACGGGTAGCTCTGGGGCCAACGTCCTGACTTTC.

On this clonotype: Since a much larger clone is just one base distant, this may be a read error. This sequence joins TRBV20-1 and TRBJ2-1, with 7 positions matching TRBD2. This CDR3 is 15 amino acids long. After removal of 5 bases from V and 9 bases from J, the junction contained 16 bases not matched to a gene. CDR1 and CDR2 from the germline V gene are DFQATT and SNEGSKA (reference sequence). CDR3 residues: CSAATWTSNLGEQFF. The CDR3 DNA follows: TGCAGTGCTGCGACCTGGACTAGTAATCTCGGTGAGCAGTTCTTC.

At least ten counts were recorded for this clonotype. The J gene is TRBJ1-2, the V gene TRBV27, with no clear D. The CDR3 spans 13 residues. Germline V gene data show CDR1 as MNHEY and CDR2 as SMNVEV (reference sequence). Trimming pared 5 bases from V and 4 bases from J, leaving 11 bases between. The DNA for the CDR3 is TGTGCCAGCAGTCCCGGACGGTCCTATGGCTACACCTTC. This translates into CASSPGRSYGYTF.

By sample fraction, this clonotype is medium-sized (0.01 to 0.1%). The chain carries TRBV12-5 and TRBJ2-7; D may be TRBD1 (6 bases). The CDR3 has 14 amino acids. The V gene lost 8 bases and the J gene lost 3 bases, with 17 bases spanning the gap. Germline values: CDR1 LGHNT, CDR2 FRNRAP. The CDR3 sequence: CASSNRVGNYEQYF. The CDR3 nucleotides are TGTGCTAGTTCCAACAGGGTGGGTAACTACGAGCAGTACTTC.

There are many counts of this clonotype. This chain connects TRBV6-5 to TRBJ2-1; 13 nucleotides match TRBD2. CDR3 size: 18 residues. Germline assignment: CDR1 MNHEY and CDR2 SVGAGI. The V and J ends lost 6 bases and 6 bases, in that order; junction bases with no gene match: 14. The CDR3 nucleotides are TGTGCCAGCAGCCTAACCGGGACTAGCGGGATATCGGGCAATGAGCAGTTCTTC. Translation gives CASSLTGTSGISGNEQFF.

The table lists this clonotype with many counts. This chain connects TRBV29-1 to TRBJ1-1; 7 bases agree with TRBD1. The germline gives CDR1 SQVTM, CDR2 ANQGSEA. The CDR3 has 13 residues. V was pared by 3 bases and J by 3 bases, with 4 bases of the junction left unmatched. The CDR3 DNA reads as TGCAGCGTTGATACAGGGGAGGACACTGAAGCTTTCTTT. This translates into CSVDTGEDTEAFF. Drawing the rest from reference TRBV29-1 and TRBJ1-1, the complete variable domain is SAVISQKPSRDICQRGTSLTIQCQVDSQVTMMFWYRQQPGQSLTLIATANQGSEATYESGFVIDKFPISRPNLTFSTLTVSNMSPEDSSIYLCSVDTGEDTEAFFGQGTRLTVV.

This clonotype was detected many times. The gene calls are TRBV10-3 and TRBJ2-6; D uncertain. Germline loops: CDR1 ENHRY, CDR2 SYGVKD. The length of the CDR3 is 15 residues. Trimming shortened V by 0 bases and J by 0 bases, and 3 bases separated the two germline ends. This chain's CDR3 is CAISESSSGANVLTF. CDR3 bases: TGTGCCATCAGTGAGTCCAGCTCTGGGGCCAACGTCCTGACTTTC.

There are many counts of this clonotype. The chain couples TRBV6-2 or TRBV6-3 to TRBJ2-1; TRBD1 might be the D (6 bases). There are 12 residues in the CDR3. V was trimmed by 1 base and J by 10 bases, leaving 8 bases between them. CDR1 and CDR2 from the germline V gene are MNHEY and SVGEGT. As DNA, the CDR3 is TGTGCCAGCAGTTACTGGACAGACGAGCAGTTCTTC. Its translation: CASSYWTDEQFF.

This clonotype was counted ten times or more. The J gene is TRBJ1-5, the V gene TRBV10-3; 7 bases are shared with TRBD1. Trimming cost V 0 bases and J 4 bases; bases outside gene matches: 6. Germline V gene lookup returns CDR1 ENHRY and CDR2 SYGVKD. This CDR3 region has 16 residues. This CDR3 reads CAISESGDRVNQPQHF. The CDR3 DNA follows: TGTGCCATCAGTGAGTCCGGAGACAGGGTAAATCAGCCCCAGCATTTT.

Ten or more counts support this clonotype. This chain joins TRBV11-2 and TRBJ2-5; the match to TRBD2 covers 9 bases. Unmatched junction bases numbered 6, after V lost 1 base and J lost 6 bases. The CDR3 is 15 amino acids. Germline lookup yields CDR1 SGHAT and CDR2 FQNNGV. CDR3 DNA: TGTGCCAGCAGCTTAGTTGCGGGGGGGCCGAAGACCCAGTACTTC. Its protein product is CASSLVAGGPKTQYF.

In its sample, this clonotype was seen many times. The chain employs TRBV7-2 and TRBJ1-6; D gene ambiguous. The ends were cut back, 3 bases at V and 8 bases at J, with 8 bases in the middle. Germline values: CDR1 SGHTA, CDR2 FQGNSA. The CDR3 is 13 amino acids. CDR3 coding DNA: TGTGCCAGCAGCTTGGTGGGCTATTCACCCCTCCACTTT. Encoded protein: CASSLVGYSPLHF.

Relative to its sample, this clonotype is medium-sized (0.01 to 0.1%). The rearrangement joins TRBV12-3 or TRBV12-4 to TRBJ2-7, with TRBD1 matching over 8 bases. The CDR3 totals 14 residues. J lost 4 bases, V lost 6 bases, and 8 bases had no gene match. The DNA of the CDR3 is TGTGCCAGCAGCACCGGGACAGGTTTTTACGAGCAGTACTTC. It codes for CASSTGTGFYEQYF.

At least ten counts were recorded for this clonotype. The genes are TRBV29-1 and TRBJ2-3; 7 bases agree with TRBD1. CDR1 is SQVTM, CDR2 ANQGSEA, per germline. The CDR3 is 13 amino acids. V gave up 6 bases and J gave up 5 bases; unmatched junction bases: 8. CDR3 in DNA: TGCAGCGTGCACAGGGGTTCGGGAGATACGCAGTATTTT. Residues: CSVHRGSGDTQYF.

This clonotype was observed many times. CDR3 sequence reads: CSARDPSGKAGELFF. The CDR3 DNA sequence: TGCAGTGCTAGAGATCCGTCCGGGAAGGCCGGGGAGCTGTTTTTT. This sequence joins TRBV20-1 and TRBJ2-2; D perhaps matches TRBD2 (5 bases). This CDR3 has 15 amino acids. Germline V gene data show CDR1 as DFQATT and CDR2 as SNEGSKA (reference sequence). V was pared by 0 bases and J by 6 bases, with 14 bases between.

This clonotype was detected ten times or more. This chain uses TRBV5-1 with TRBJ2-5; D is undetermined. Trimming shortened V by 0 bases and J by 4 bases, and 10 bases separated the two germline ends. The CDR3 consists of 14 residues. CDR1 SGHRS and CDR2 YFSETQ come from the germline V gene. The CDR3 is CASSLGVAGETQYF. The CDR3 DNA is TGCGCCAGCAGCTTGGGCGTAGCTGGAGAGACCCAGTACTTC. Full variable domain (remainder filled in from reference TRBV5-1 and TRBJ2-5): KAGVTQTPRYLIKTRGQQVTLSCSPISGHRSVSWYQQTPGQGLQFLFEYFSETQRNKGNFPGRFSGRQFSNSRSEMNVSTLELGDSALYLCASSLGVAGETQYFGPGTRLLVL.

This clonotype was found many times. The rearrangement uses TRBV15 and TRBJ1-5; 9 bases align to TRBD1. The J segment lost 3 bases and the V segment lost 1 base, leaving 13 bases of the junction unmatched. Per germline, CDR1 LNHNV and CDR2 YYDKDF (reference sequence). The CDR3 extends over 19 amino acids. CDR3 in amino acids: CATSRGQGEINPPNQPQHF. The CDR3 nucleotides are TGTGCCACCAGCAGAGGACAGGGGGAGATTAATCCTCCCAATCAGCCCCAGCATTTT.

This clonotype was recorded at least ten times. The genes are TRBV6-2 or TRBV6-3 and TRBJ2-3; D is possibly TRBD2 (6 bases). V was pared by 5 bases and J by 5 bases, with 11 bases between. The CDR3 is 13 residues long. Germline V lookup: CDR1 MNHEY, CDR2 SVGEGT. The CDR3 is CASSRLGEDTQYF. Written as DNA, the CDR3 is TGTGCCAGCAGTCGACTAGGAGAAGATACGCAGTATTTT.

The table lists this clonotype with many counts. This chain uses TRBV20-1 with TRBJ2-2; 7 positions match TRBD1. With 6 bases clipped from V and 5 bases from J, the junction kept 12 bases outside the gene matches. Germline V gives CDR1 DFQATT, CDR2 SNEGSKA (reference sequence). The CDR3 has 15 residues. CDR3 sequence (DNA): TGCAGTGCGACCCTAGACCCACAGGGGACCGGGGAGCTGTTTTTT. Its protein is CSATLDPQGTGELFF.

This chain connects TRBV5-4 to TRBJ2-1, with 9 nucleotides matching TRBD1. This CDR3 has 15 residues. The ends lost 4 bases at V and 4 bases at J; junction bases unmatched: 6. The germline gives CDR1 SGHNT, CDR2 YYREEE (reference sequence). The chain's CDR3 is CASSKGQGLYNEQFF. DNA of the CDR3: TGTGCCAGCAGCAAGGGACAGGGTTTGTACAATGAGCAGTTCTTC.

The CDR3 loop is CAMGWGVNYNEQFF. In DNA form, the CDR3 reads TGTGCCATGGGCTGGGGGGTAAACTACAATGAGCAGTTCTTC. The rearrangement links TRBV4-2 to TRBJ2-1; possible D gene TRBD2, 6 bases. Looked up from germline, CDR1 is LGHNA and CDR2 is YNFKEQ. Trimming removed 10 bases at V and 3 bases at J, with 16 bases between. This CDR3 has 14 amino acids.

At least ten counts were recorded for this clonotype. The chain carries TRBV2 and TRBJ1-1; D is undetermined. V lost 2 bases, J lost 3 bases, and 4 bases lay in between. There are 12 residues in the CDR3. Germline-derived CDR1 and CDR2 are SNHLY and FYNNEI. The CDR3 nucleotides are TGTGCCAGCAGTGAATCTTACACTGAAGCTTTCTTT. As protein: CASSESYTEAFF.

This clonotype has a count of ten or more. The chain is built from TRBV30 and TRBJ2-6; no clear D gene. CDR3 length: 13 amino acids. The V gene lost 0 bases and the J gene lost 4 bases, with 4 bases spanning the gap. The germline V gene has CDR1 GTSNPN and CDR2 SVGIG (reference sequence). The CDR3 sequence: CAWSVQGANVLTF. The CDR3 DNA is TGTGCCTGGAGTGTTCAGGGGGCCAACGTCCTGACTTTC.